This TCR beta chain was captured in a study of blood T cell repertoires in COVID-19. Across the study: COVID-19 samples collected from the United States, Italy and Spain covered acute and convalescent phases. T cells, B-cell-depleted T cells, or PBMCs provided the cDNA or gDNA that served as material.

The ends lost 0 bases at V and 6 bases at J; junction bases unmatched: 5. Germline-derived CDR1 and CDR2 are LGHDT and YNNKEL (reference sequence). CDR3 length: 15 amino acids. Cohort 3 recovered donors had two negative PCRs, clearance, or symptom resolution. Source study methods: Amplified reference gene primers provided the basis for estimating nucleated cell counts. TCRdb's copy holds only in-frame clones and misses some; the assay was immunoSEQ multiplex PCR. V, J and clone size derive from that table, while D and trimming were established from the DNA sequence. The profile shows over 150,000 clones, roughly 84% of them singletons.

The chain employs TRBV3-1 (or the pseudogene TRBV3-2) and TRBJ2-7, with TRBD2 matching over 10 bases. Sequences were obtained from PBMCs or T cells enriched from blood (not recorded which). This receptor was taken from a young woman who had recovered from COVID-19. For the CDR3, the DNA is TGTGCCAGCAGCCAAGAGGCTAGCGGGAGTAGCGAGCAGTACTTC. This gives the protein CASSQEASGSSEQYF.